This T cell receptor (beta chain) was identified during a study of breast tumors, draining lymph nodes, adjacent tissues. Whole-study findings and limits: Tumor T cell lymph node origin was a supported hypothesis, not proven. The data were judged consistent with most tumor T cells coming from lymph node and expanding in tumor. Compared with basal-like, luminal-like tumors shared significantly more repertoire with nontumor tissue. Tumor TCR diversity was below lymph nodes but above nontumor tissue.

This clonotype has a handful of counts. Antigen: not known. Breast cancer patients provided tissue from their axillary draining lymph nodes. The germline V and J ends were trimmed by 3 bases and 7 bases, with 7 bases remaining between them. The germline CDR1 and CDR2 sequences are SGHNT and YYREEE (reference sequence). The CDR3 sequence is 11 residues long. TCRdb recomputed calls from the multiplex PCR reads with MiXCR, one row per CDR3 protein. The sample carries fewer than 150,000 distinct CDR3 sequences, over 20% recorded once. The sample was axillary lymph node tissue. This TCR was recovered from a female donor with breast cancer. Some clones in this sample may be carry-over from other donors' samples. The chain carries TRBV5-4 and TRBJ1-2; D is undetermined. CDR3 coding DNA: TGTGCCAGCAGCTGGGGAGGTGGCTACACCTTC. The encoded protein is CASSWGGGYTF.